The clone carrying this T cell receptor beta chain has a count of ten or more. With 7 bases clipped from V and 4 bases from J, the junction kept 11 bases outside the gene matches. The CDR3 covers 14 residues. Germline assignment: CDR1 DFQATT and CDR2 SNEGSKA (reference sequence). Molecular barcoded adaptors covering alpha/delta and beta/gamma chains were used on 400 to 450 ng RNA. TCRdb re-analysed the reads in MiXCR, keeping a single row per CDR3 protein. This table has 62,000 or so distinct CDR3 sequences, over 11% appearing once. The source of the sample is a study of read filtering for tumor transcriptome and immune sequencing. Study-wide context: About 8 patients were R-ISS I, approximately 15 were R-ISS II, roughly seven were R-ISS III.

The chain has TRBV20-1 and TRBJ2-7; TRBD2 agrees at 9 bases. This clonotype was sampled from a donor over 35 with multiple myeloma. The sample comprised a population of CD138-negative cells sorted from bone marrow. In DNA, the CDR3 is TGCAGTGTGGTTCTAGCGGGACCGGTATACGAGCAGTACTTC. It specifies CSVVLAGPVYEQYF.